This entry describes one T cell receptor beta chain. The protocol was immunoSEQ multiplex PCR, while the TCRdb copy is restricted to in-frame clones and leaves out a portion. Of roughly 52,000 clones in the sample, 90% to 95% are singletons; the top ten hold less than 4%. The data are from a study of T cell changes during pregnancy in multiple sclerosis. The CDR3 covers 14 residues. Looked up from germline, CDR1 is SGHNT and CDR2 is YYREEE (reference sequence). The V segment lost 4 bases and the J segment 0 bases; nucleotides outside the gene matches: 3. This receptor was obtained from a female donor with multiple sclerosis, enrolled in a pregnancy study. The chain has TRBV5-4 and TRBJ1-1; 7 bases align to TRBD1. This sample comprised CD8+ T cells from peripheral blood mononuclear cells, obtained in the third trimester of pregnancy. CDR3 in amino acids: CASSPGGMNTEAFF. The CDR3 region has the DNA TGTGCCAGCAGCCCAGGGGGGATGAACACTGAAGCTTTCTTT.